These T cell receptor beta chains were read from a single sample in a study of T cell responses to AZD1222 COVID-19 vaccine. Generated by immunoSEQ multiplex PCR, the TCRdb table keeps only in-frame clones and is missing some. The sample holds about 120,000 clones, about nine tenths seen once. The starting material was peripheral blood, obtained on day 0 of AZD1222 vaccination. The source of these receptors is an adult in good health. Both conserved end residues are part of each CDR3. D genes are given only for firm matches. Clone sizes are given selectively: once, few, many, or a class where the clone is expanded.

CDR3 length,J gene,D gene,V gene,clone size,CDR3 DNA,CDR3 protein
11,TRBJ1-1,NA,TRBV18,NA,TGTGCCAGCGTGGAGGAAACTGAAGCTTTCTTT,CASVEETEAFF
15,TRBJ1-6,TRBD1,TRBV18,NA,TGTGCCAGCTCACCACCCGGGACAGGGAAGTCACCCCTCCACTTT,CASSPPGTGKSPLHF
13,TRBJ2-7,NA,TRBV5-1,NA,TGCGCCAGCAGCCCCACCCTGGCCTACGAGCAGTACTTC,CASSPTLAYEQYF
13,TRBJ1-2,NA,TRBV7-2,NA,TGTGCCAGCAGCCCAGGGGTAGGAGGAGGCTACACCTTC,CASSPGVGGGYTF
11,TRBJ1-1,NA,TRBV10-3,NA,TGTGCCATCAGTGAGCACACTGAAGCTTTCTTT,CAISEHTEAFF
13,TRBJ2-7,NA,TRBV10-3,NA,TGTGCCGTTAGGGTTATGGAGTCCTACGAGCAGTACTTC,CAVRVMESYEQYF
14,TRBJ2-5,NA,TRBV6-5,once,TGTGCCAGCAGTCCAGGGAGAAACCAAGAGACCCAGTACTTC,CASSPGRNQETQYF
14,TRBJ2-7,TRBD1,TRBV28,NA,TGTGCCAGCAGTCAAGGGACAGGGCGCTACGAGCAGTACTTC,CASSQGTGRYEQYF
11,TRBJ2-7,NA,TRBV3-1/TRBV3-2,NA,TGTGCCAGCAGCCAAGATGGTGAGCAGTACTTC,CASSQDGEQYF
15,TRBJ2-7,TRBD2,TRBV6-5,NA,TGTGCCAGCAGTTACGGGACTAGCGGAGACGGGGAGCAGTACTTC,CASSYGTSGDGEQYF
12,TRBJ2-1,NA,TRBV6-2/TRBV6-3,NA,TGTGCCAGCAGTGAGAGCGGGCCCGTCCGGTTCTTC,CASSESGPVRFF
15,TRBJ1-2,NA,TRBV7-2,NA,TGTGCCAGCAGCCAAAGGGCGGACAGTAACTATGGCTACACCTTC,CASSQRADSNYGYTF
16,TRBJ1-6,NA,TRBV7-2,NA,TGTGCCAGCAGCCTATCGGTCGTGGCCAACAATTCACCCCTCCACTTT,CASSLSVVANNSPLHF
16,TRBJ2-3,NA,TRBV19,NA,TGTGCCAGTAGACCCAACAGCGCACTATACACAGATACGCAGTATTTT,CASRPNSALYTDTQYF
15,TRBJ1-2,NA,TRBV19,NA,TGTGCCAGTAGTATAGAAGGCAGGGGTAACTATGGCTACACCTTC,CASSIEGRGNYGYTF
17,TRBJ1-4,TRBD1,TRBV4-3,NA,TGCGCCAGCAGCCAAGGCAGGGGGCGAAGTACTAATGAAAAACTGTTTTTT,CASSQGRGRSTNEKLFF
17,TRBJ2-7,NA,TRBV19,NA,TGTGCCAGTAGTACGGGGGAAAGGGCAGGGGGCTCCTACGAGCAGTACTTC,CASSTGERAGGSYEQYF
15,TRBJ2-1,NA,TRBV7-2,NA,TGTGCCAGCAGCTTAGAGGCAGTGCCCAACAATGAGCAGTTCTTC,CASSLEAVPNNEQFF
13,TRBJ2-7,NA,TRBV6-7,NA,TGTGCCTTGGGGGAGATCCCGACCTACGAGCAGTACTTC,CALGEIPTYEQYF
16,TRBJ1-5,NA,TRBV4-2,NA,TGTGCCAGCAGCCAAGGGGGGGGACAAGGGAATCAGCCCCAGCATTTT,CASSQGGGQGNQPQHF
14,TRBJ1-4,NA,TRBV9,NA,TGTGCCAGCAGCGTTCAGGGGTTCGGTGAAAAACTGTTTTTT,CASSVQGFGEKLFF
16,TRBJ2-7,TRBD2,TRBV6-4,NA,TGTGCCAGCAGTGACTCGGGACTAGCGGGGGGCTACGAGCAGTACTTC,CASSDSGLAGGYEQYF
13,TRBJ1-2,NA,TRBV27,few,TGTGCCAGCAAGATCCAGGGGTCGAGAGGCTACACCTTC,CASKIQGSRGYTF
15,TRBJ1-2,NA,TRBV4-1,NA,TGCGCCAGCAGCCCTGCGGGCAGGGTAGGCTATGGCTACACCTTC,CASSPAGRVGYGYTF
15,TRBJ2-5,TRBD1,TRBV6-1,NA,TGTGCCAGCAGTGATCTGCAGGGGGATGAAGAGACCCAGTACTTC,CASSDLQGDEETQYF
15,TRBJ2-7,TRBD2,TRBV27,NA,TGTGCCAGCAGCCGCGGGACTAGCGGGTCCCACGAGCAGTACTTC,CASSRGTSGSHEQYF
13,TRBJ1-2,NA,TRBV28,NA,TGTGCCAGCAGTTTCCCGGAACACTATGGCTACACCTTC,CASSFPEHYGYTF
14,TRBJ1-4,NA,TRBV5-1,once,TGCGCCAGCAGTCGAGGGGGGTCAACGGAAAAACTGTTTTTT,CASSRGGSTEKLFF
11,TRBJ1-6,NA,TRBV28,NA,TGTGCCAGCAGGCTAAATTCACCCCTCCACTTT,CASRLNSPLHF
14,TRBJ1-5,NA,TRBV18,NA,TGTGCCAGCTCACCTCGGGATAGCAATCAGCCCCAGCATTTT,CASSPRDSNQPQHF
16,TRBJ2-2,NA,TRBV27,NA,TGTGCCAGCAGTTTGGGGGCCTACGTCGGGGGCGGGGAGCTGTTTTTT,CASSLGAYVGGGELFF
15,TRBJ2-7,TRBD1,TRBV23-1,NA,TGCGCCAGCAGTCATCTTAAGGGGGCGCTTTCCGAGCAGTACTTC,CASSHLKGALSEQYF
14,TRBJ1-2,NA,TRBV5-4,once,TGTGCCAGCAGCTTGGAGGGGGGCCCCTATGGCTACACCTTC,CASSLEGGPYGYTF
13,TRBJ2-7,NA,TRBV23-1,NA,TGCGCCAGCAGTCAAAGGACAGTCTACGAGCAGTACTTC,CASSQRTVYEQYF
13,TRBJ2-2,NA,TRBV9,few,TGTGCCAGCAGCGGAGAGAACACCGGGGAGCTGTTTTTT,CASSGENTGELFF
14,TRBJ2-7,NA,TRBV4-1,NA,TGCGCCAGCAGCCAAGAAGGGCCCTGGGGCGAGCAGTACTTC,CASSQEGPWGEQYF
13,TRBJ2-1,TRBD1,TRBV10-1,NA,TGCGCCACACAGGGGAGCTCCTACAATGAGCAGTTCTTC,CATQGSSYNEQFF
15,TRBJ2-7,TRBD2,TRBV6-5,NA,TGTGCCAGCAGTTACTCTCCCGGGGGGGCCTACGAGCAGTACTTC,CASSYSPGGAYEQYF
15,TRBJ2-1,NA,TRBV4-3,NA,TGCGCCAGCAGCCAAGATCGGGCCTACGGCAATGAGCAGTTCTTC,CASSQDRAYGNEQFF
15,TRBJ1-5,TRBD1,TRBV2,NA,TGTGCCAGCAGTTTCCGGACAGGGGGCAATCAGCCCCAGCATTTT,CASSFRTGGNQPQHF
16,TRBJ2-1,NA,TRBV4-3,NA,TGCGCCAGCAGCCGAGATACCGGGGGCGTCTACAATGAGCAGTTCTTC,CASSRDTGGVYNEQFF
16,TRBJ2-1,NA,TRBV4-2,NA,TGTGCCAGCAGCCAAGGCGTCGGCCGCTCCTACAATGAGCAGTTCTTC,CASSQGVGRSYNEQFF
17,TRBJ2-1,TRBD1,TRBV23-1,NA,TGCGCCAGCAGTCAATTTGATATGACAGGGGGTTCCCATGAGCAGTTCTTC,CASSQFDMTGGSHEQFF
15,TRBJ2-1,TRBD2,TRBV7-3,NA,TGTGCCAGCAGCTTCGCTAGCGGCCCCGTGGATGAGCAGTTCTTC,CASSFASGPVDEQFF
15,TRBJ1-3,NA,TRBV15,NA,TGTGCCACCAGCAGAGATGCGGGGAACGGAAACACCATATATTTT,CATSRDAGNGNTIYF
12,TRBJ2-5,TRBD1,TRBV5-4,NA,TGTGCCAGCAGACAGGGGTCGGCGACCCAGTACTTC,CASRQGSATQYF
14,TRBJ1-1,TRBD1,TRBV30,NA,TGTGCCTGGGCTCCACAGGGGATGGCTGCTGAAGCTTTCTTT,CAWAPQGMAAEAFF
15,TRBJ1-6,TRBD1,TRBV10-3,NA,TGTGCCATCAGTGCTCGACAGGGAGATGAGTCACCCCTCCACTTT,CAISARQGDESPLHF
14,TRBJ1-5,NA,TRBV28,NA,TGTGCCAGCTTACCTCCGGGGGGCCATCAGCCCCAGCATTTT,CASLPPGGHQPQHF
13,TRBJ1-2,TRBD1,TRBV5-4,NA,TGTGCCAGCAGCTCAGGGGGCGACTATGGCTACACCTTC,CASSSGGDYGYTF
12,TRBJ2-7,NA,TRBV30,NA,TGTGCCTGGAGTTCTGGAATCTACGAGCAGTACTTC,CAWSSGIYEQYF
14,TRBJ2-2,NA,TRBV27,NA,TGTGCCAGCAGACTATATCCGAACACCGGGGAGCTGTTTTTT,CASRLYPNTGELFF
12,TRBJ1-5,NA,TRBV20-1,NA,TGCAGTGCTACTGATAGCAATCAGCCCCAGCATTTT,CSATDSNQPQHF
14,TRBJ2-7,NA,TRBV29-1,NA,TGCAGCGTGGGTCGACAGGTGGCTCCCTACGAGCAGTACTTC,CSVGRQVAPYEQYF
16,TRBJ1-2,TRBD1,TRBV5-4,NA,TGTGCCAGCAGCTTGGGACGCGGACAGGGGATAAGTGGCTACACCTTC,CASSLGRGQGISGYTF
16,TRBJ2-1,NA,TRBV1,NA,TGCACCAGCAGCCAAGACGGACTAGCAGTTTACAATGAGCAGTTCTTC,CTSSQDGLAVYNEQFF
16,TRBJ2-5,NA,TRBV7-3,NA,TGTGCCAGCAGCCTCAGGGGCGGTCTGGAACAAGAGACCCAGTACTTC,CASSLRGGLEQETQYF
12,TRBJ2-7,NA,TRBV6-5,few,TGTGCCGGGGGGACTCATAACTACGAGCAGTACTTC,CAGGTHNYEQYF
14,TRBJ1-5,TRBD1,TRBV2,few,TGTGCCAGCAGTAATTCAGGGGGCACGGAGCCCCAGCATTTT,CASSNSGGTEPQHF